A single sample gave rise to the 27 T cell receptor beta chains below, sequenced in a study of blood T cell repertoires in COVID-19 (dated by TCRdb to between 2020 and 2021). Library preparation was by the immunoSEQ multiplex PCR assay. Not all clones reach the TCRdb copy of this immuneACCESS table, which keeps in-frame sequences only. Checked studies attribute under half of the gap to unresolved V genes and leave the rest unexplained. For this sample there are 120,000 or so clones; 70% to 75% appear just once. The leading ten clones occupy roughly 5% of the sample. The sequenced sample was peripheral blood. The receptors derive from a man in his sixties with acute or convalescent COVID-19.

The V and J genes are TRBV6-1 and TRBJ1-4, with D maybe TRBD1 (6 bases). The CDR3 extends over 16 amino acids. Germline CDR1 reads MNHNS; CDR2 reads SASEGT. V was pared by 0 bases and J by 7 bases, with 15 bases between. CDR3 in amino acids: CASSEARPGVIEKLFF. Written as DNA, the CDR3 is TGTGCCAGCAGTGAAGCGCGGCCAGGGGTGATTGAAAAACTGTTTTTT.

CDR3 in amino acids: CASSPYNQPQHF. The CDR3 DNA follows: TGTGCCAGCAGCCCTTATAATCAGCCCCAGCATTTT. The chain recombines TRBV5-8 with TRBJ1-5; D ambiguous. CDR1 is SGHTS, CDR2 YDEGEE, per germline. V was cut by 4 bases and J by 4 bases, with 6 bases left in between. This CDR3 has 12 residues.

This sequence joins TRBV4-1 and TRBJ1-2; 7 bases are shared with TRBD1. Trimming cost V 2 bases and J 7 bases; bases outside gene matches: 10. The CDR3 spans 15 residues. Germline CDR1 reads MGHRA; CDR2 reads YSYEKL. The DNA of the CDR3 is TGCGCCAGCAGCCAACCAACAGGGGTCCTCCTTGGCTACACCTTC. Translating gives CASSQPTGVLLGYTF.

The table lists this clone with a count of one. The chain recombines TRBV30 with TRBJ2-1, with 11 bases lining up with TRBD2. The germline V gene encodes CDR1 GTSNPN and CDR2 SVGIG (reference sequence). J gave up 5 bases and V 3 bases, and 6 bases lay outside the gene matches. This CDR3 comprises 15 residues. CDR3 nucleotide sequence: TGTGCCTGGAGGGCTAGCGGGGGGCCTCACAATGAGCAGTTCTTC. Encoded protein: CAWRASGGPHNEQFF.

The CDR3 DNA reads TGTGCCAGCAGCGTAGGTCCTTCAGGTTTGGAAAAACTGTTTTTT. The encoded protein is CASSVGPSGLEKLFF. This rearrangement joins TRBV9 to TRBJ1-4; D not certain. The CDR3 covers 15 residues. CDR1 and CDR2 (germline): SGDLS, YYNGEE. Deletions cut 0 bases from V and 8 bases from J, with 14 bases between.

The chain has TRBV27 and TRBJ1-4; 12 nucleotides line up with TRBD1. The V segment lost 6 bases and the J segment 7 bases; nucleotides outside the gene matches: 12. The germline CDR1 and CDR2 sequences are MNHEY and SMNVEV (reference sequence). CDR3 length: 17 amino acids. The CDR3 loop is CASRGRDRGPSGEKLFF. The CDR3 DNA is TGTGCCAGCAGGGGCCGGGACAGGGGGCCAAGTGGTGAAAAACTGTTTTTT.

The rearrangement links TRBV19 to TRBJ2-6, with D possibly being TRBD2 (5 bases). Trimming removed 0 bases from V and 6 bases from J, with 9 bases in between. Germline assignment: CDR1 LNHDA and CDR2 SQIVND (reference sequence). The CDR3 extends over 15 amino acids. CDR3 sequence: CASSIEEASANVLTF. As DNA, the CDR3 is TGTGCCAGTAGTATAGAGGAGGCGTCGGCCAACGTCCTGACTTTC.

This chain connects TRBV7-2 to TRBJ2-1, with TRBD2 as a possible D gene (7 bases). The CDR3 length is 15 residues. The germline V and J ends were trimmed by 2 bases and 7 bases, with 15 bases remaining between them. The germline V gene encodes CDR1 SGHTA and CDR2 FQGNSA. The CDR3 here is CASSLSWGGQNEQFF. CDR3 DNA: TGTGCCAGCAGCTTATCCTGGGGGGGCCAGAATGAGCAGTTCTTC.

V and J are TRBV6-2 or TRBV6-3 and TRBJ1-6; TRBD1 matches at 7 bases. The CDR3 is made up of 16 amino acids. Germline V gives CDR1 MNHEY, CDR2 SVGEGT. V gave up 3 bases and J gave up 7 bases; unmatched junction bases: 9. The CDR3 DNA reads as TGTGCCAGCAGTTATCAAACGACAGGGCAGAATTCACCCCTCCACTTT. Its translation: CASSYQTTGQNSPLHF.

The chain carries TRBV7-6 and TRBJ1-1; no clear D. The CDR3 extends over 14 amino acids. V lost 2 bases and J lost 0, with 7 bases in between. CDR1 SGHVS and CDR2 FNYEAQ come from the germline V gene. The CDR3, as DNA: TGTGCCAGCAGCTTACGAGGCTTGAACACTGAAGCTTTCTTT. It translates to CASSLRGLNTEAFF.

V usage is TRBV5-1 and J usage is TRBJ2-2; tentative D call: TRBD2 (6 bases). V shed 5 bases and J shed 1 base, with 12 bases lying between them. The CDR3 is 15 amino acids. Germline assignment: CDR1 SGHRS and CDR2 YFSETQ. CDR3 loop: CASRVAGKNTGELFF. Here the CDR3 DNA reads TGCGCCAGCAGAGTTGCGGGGAAGAACACCGGGGAGCTGTTTTTT.

The CDR3 region has the DNA TGTGCCAGCAGCTTAAACGGTGGTTGGGATACGCAGTATTTT. Protein: CASSLNGGWDTQYF. The rearrangement uses TRBV11-2 and TRBJ2-3, with no clear D. There are 14 residues in the CDR3. V was shortened by 2 bases and J by 6 bases, with 12 bases between the two germline ends. CDR1 and CDR2 from the germline V gene are SGHAT and FQNNGV.

The V call is TRBV27, the J call TRBJ2-5; D may be TRBD1 (6 bases). The CDR3 runs to 14 residues. V lost 8 bases and J lost 5, with 18 bases in between. The V gene's germline CDR1 is MNHEY and CDR2 SMNVEV (reference sequence). CDR3 amino acids: CASGSGTNRETQYF. DNA of the CDR3: TGTGCCAGCGGATCCGGGACAAACAGGGAGACCCAGTACTTC.

CDR3 coding DNA: TGCGCCAGCAGCGACCGGGACAGGGTTCCTCGCACAGATACGCAGTATTTT. Protein: CASSDRDRVPRTDTQYF. V gene TRBV4-1 combines with J gene TRBJ2-3; 9 bases map to TRBD1. Germline CDR1 is MGHRA and CDR2 is YSYEKL. The length of the CDR3 is 17 residues. Trimming removed 5 bases from V and 1 base from J; junction bases left unmatched: 10.

The chain links TRBV30 to TRBJ1-4, with 7 bases fitting TRBD1. V shed 2 bases, J shed 4 bases, and the junction held 7 bases outside the gene matches. CDR1 is GTSNPN and CDR2 is SVGIG in the germline V gene (reference sequence). The CDR3 is made up of 15 amino acids. The CDR3 loop reads CAWSPYGTVNEKLFF. As DNA, the CDR3 is TGTGCCTGGAGTCCCTACGGGACAGTTAATGAAAAACTGTTTTTT.

V usage is TRBV6-5 and J usage is TRBJ2-1; D is unclear. In germline, CDR1 is MNHEY, CDR2 SVGAGI. Trimming removed 6 bases from V and 1 base from J, with 7 bases in between. This CDR3 contains 13 residues. CDR3 in amino acids: CASRSRSYNEQFF. The CDR3 nucleotides are TGTGCCAGCAGGTCCCGGTCCTACAATGAGCAGTTCTTC.

The V call is TRBV6-5, the J call TRBJ1-2, with D perhaps TRBD1 (5 bases). Germline V gene sequence: CDR1 MNHEY, CDR2 SVGAGI. The CDR3 is 13 residues long. The V gene lost 2 bases and the J gene lost 4 bases, with 8 bases spanning the gap. The chain's CDR3 is CASSYQGSYGYTF. CDR3 sequence (DNA): TGTGCCAGCAGTTACCAGGGATCCTATGGCTACACCTTC.

V usage is TRBV28 and J usage is TRBJ1-1, with D possibly matching TRBD1 (6 bases). The CDR3 sequence is 15 residues long. Germline lookup yields CDR1 MDHEN and CDR2 SYDVKM. Trimming left V 7 bases short and J 6 bases short, with 21 bases between. DNA of the CDR3: TGTGCCAGCAACCCGGGCGGGGGGCAGGGGCCTGAAGCTTTCTTT. Its translation is CASNPGGGQGPEAFF.

This chain uses TRBV30 with TRBJ2-1; TRBD2 is a possible D gene (5 bases). The CDR3 sequence is 13 residues long. The germline CDR1 and CDR2 sequences are GTSNPN and SVGIG (reference sequence). V lost 3 bases and J 3 bases, leaving 9 bases between the germline ends. The CDR3 nucleotides read TGTGCCTGGAGGGTCGGGAACTACAATGAGCAGTTCTTC. This sequence encodes CAWRVGNYNEQFF.

The chain is built from TRBV4-1 and TRBJ1-2; TRBD1 matches at 10 bases. CDR1 is MGHRA, CDR2 YSYEKL, per germline. Trimming removed 3 bases from V and 7 bases from J; junction bases left unmatched: 14. CDR3 size: 17 residues. The CDR3 loop reads CASSQGRAGDRGSGYTF. CDR3 nucleotides: TGCGCCAGCAGCCAGGGCCGGGCGGGGGACAGGGGAAGTGGCTACACCTTC.

This chain connects TRBV24-1 to TRBJ1-2; the match to TRBD1 covers 10 bases. The CDR3 runs 14 residues. Trimming cost V 4 bases and J 8 bases; bases outside gene matches: 6. The germline V gene encodes CDR1 KGHDR and CDR2 SFDVKD. This CDR3 is CATSDPGTGDGYTF. Written as DNA, the CDR3 is TGTGCCACCAGTGACCCCGGGACAGGGGACGGCTACACCTTC.

This chain connects TRBV5-5 to TRBJ1-1; D gene unclear. The V end was cut by 6 bases, the J end by 3 bases, with 15 bases between. The CDR3 has 14 amino acids. The germline V gene has CDR1 SGHKS and CDR2 YYEKEE (reference sequence). This CDR3 is CASNHRESYTEAFF. The CDR3 nucleotides read TGTGCCAGCAACCATCGCGAATCGTACACTGAAGCTTTCTTT. The variable domain in full, with the rest retrieved from reference TRBV5-5 and TRBJ1-1, is DAGVTQSPTHLIKTRGQQVTLRCSPISGHKSVSWYQQVLGQGPQFIFQYYEKEERGRGNFPDRFSARQFPNYSSELNVNALLLGDSALYLCASNHRESYTEAFFGQGTRLTVV.

The rearrangement joins TRBV7-2 to TRBJ2-1, with 11 bases aligning to TRBD2. Trimming removed 0 bases from V and 11 bases from J; junction bases left unmatched: 12. The CDR3 is 17 amino acids. The germline V gene has CDR1 SGHTA and CDR2 FQGNSA. CDR3 residues: CASSLAVGLAGGEKQFF. For the CDR3, the DNA is TGTGCCAGCAGCTTAGCGGTCGGCCTAGCGGGGGGAGAGAAGCAGTTCTTC.

V usage is TRBV5-1 and J usage is TRBJ1-2; 8 nucleotides align to TRBD1. V lost 0 bases and J lost 5; bases outside the gene matches: 6. The germline V gene has CDR1 SGHRS and CDR2 YFSETQ. The CDR3 length is 15 residues. This CDR3 is CASSLARQGAYGYTF. In nucleotides, the CDR3 is TGCGCCAGCAGCTTGGCCAGGCAGGGGGCGTATGGCTACACCTTC. The variable domain in full, with the rest retrieved from reference TRBV5-1 and TRBJ1-2, is KAGVTQTPRYLIKTRGQQVTLSCSPISGHRSVSWYQQTPGQGLQFLFEYFSETQRNKGNFPGRFSGRQFSNSRSEMNVSTLELGDSALYLCASSLARQGAYGYTFGSGTRLTVV.

This clone was recorded many times. V gene TRBV30 combines with J gene TRBJ1-5, with D possibly being TRBD1 (5 bases). Germline V CDR1 and CDR2: GTSNPN, SVGIG (reference sequence). Trimming removed 5 bases at V and 0 bases at J, with 8 bases between. This CDR3 region has 13 residues. CDR3 sequence (DNA): TGTGCCTGGGGGACTGATAGCAATCAGCCCCAGCATTTT. This encodes CAWGTDSNQPQHF.

The V and J genes are TRBV3-1 (or the pseudogene TRBV3-2) and TRBJ2-5; D unresolved. V shed 4 bases and J shed 1 base, with 7 bases lying between them. This CDR3 region has 13 residues. Germline CDR1 reads LGHDT; CDR2 reads YNNKEL (reference sequence). The CDR3 DNA is TGTGCCAGCAGCCTTGGTAGCCAAGAGACCCAGTACTTC. Its translation is CASSLGSQETQYF.

The chain joins TRBV6-6 to TRBJ2-3, with 11 bases fitting TRBD2. The CDR3 loop spans 15 amino acids. Germline loops: CDR1 MNHNY, CDR2 SVGAGI (reference sequence). The trim removed 6 bases at V and 4 bases at J, leaving 6 bases unmatched. For the CDR3, the DNA is TGTGCCAGCAGCCAAATAGCGGGAGGGTCAGATACGCAGTATTTT. Protein sequence: CASSQIAGGSDTQYF.